This TCR beta chain was obtained from a study of blood T cell repertoires in COVID-19. Study at large: Acute and convalescent COVID-19 specimens originated in the United States, Italy and Spain.

Germline V gives CDR1 MNHEY, CDR2 SVGAGI. V dropped 5 bases and J dropped 5 bases, with 15 bases sitting between them. This CDR3 has 14 residues. Per the authors' pipeline: From reference gene primer amplification, estimates of nucleated cell counts were derived. Method: immunoSEQ multiplex PCR; TCRdb's copy keeps in-frame clones and lacks some. The V and J calls and the clone size are those of that table, but D and trimming were determined from the DNA. The sample has around 230,000 clones, about 80% seen once. J is TRBJ2-5 and V is TRBV6-5; D possibly corresponds to TRBD2 (6 bases). The sequence derives from a woman in her forties with active or convalescent COVID-19. Sample: peripheral blood. The CDR3 bases are TGTGCCAGCAGTCCCCCGGGAGTGCCGGAGACCCAGTACTTC. Encoded protein: CASSPPGVPETQYF.